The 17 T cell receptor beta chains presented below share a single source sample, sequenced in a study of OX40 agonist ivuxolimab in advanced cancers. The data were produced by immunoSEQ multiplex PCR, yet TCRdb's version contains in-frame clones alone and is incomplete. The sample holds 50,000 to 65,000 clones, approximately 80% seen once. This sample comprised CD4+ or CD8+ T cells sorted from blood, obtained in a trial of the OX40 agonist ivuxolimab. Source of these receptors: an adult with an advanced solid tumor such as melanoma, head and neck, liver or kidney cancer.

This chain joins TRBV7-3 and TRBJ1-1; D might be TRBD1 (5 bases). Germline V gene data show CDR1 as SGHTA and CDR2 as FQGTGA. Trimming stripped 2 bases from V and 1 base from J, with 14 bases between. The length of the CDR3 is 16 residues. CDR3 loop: CASSLGGAGQNTEAFF. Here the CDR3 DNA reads TGTGCCAGCAGCTTAGGGGGAGCAGGTCAGAACACTGAAGCTTTCTTT.

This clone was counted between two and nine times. CDR3 amino acids: CASSFQNSNQPQHF. As DNA, the CDR3 is TGTGCCAGCAGCTTCCAGAATAGCAATCAGCCCCAGCATTTT. The chain has TRBV7-9 and TRBJ1-5, with D uncertain. Germline V lookup: CDR1 SEHNR, CDR2 FQNEAQ (reference sequence). The CDR3 is 14 amino acids. Trimming removed 3 bases from V and 0 bases from J, with 6 bases in between.

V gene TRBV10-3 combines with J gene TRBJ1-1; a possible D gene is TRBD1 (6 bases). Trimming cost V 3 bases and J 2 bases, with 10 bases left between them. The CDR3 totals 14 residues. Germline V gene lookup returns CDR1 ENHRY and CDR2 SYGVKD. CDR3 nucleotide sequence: TGTGCCATCAGTGAAACAGGGAGAAACACTGAAGCTTTCTTT. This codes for CAISETGRNTEAFF.

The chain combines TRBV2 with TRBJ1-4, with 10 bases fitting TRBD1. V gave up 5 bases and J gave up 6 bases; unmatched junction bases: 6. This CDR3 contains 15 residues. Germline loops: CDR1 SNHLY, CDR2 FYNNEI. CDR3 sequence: CASSLDRGRYEKLFF. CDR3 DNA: TGTGCCAGCAGTTTAGACAGGGGGCGGTATGAAAAACTGTTTTTT.

The CDR3 DNA follows: TGTGCCAGCAGTTCTCGGCTAGCAGATACGCAGTATTTT. Translation gives CASSSRLADTQYF. This rearrangement joins TRBV6-5 to TRBJ2-3, with no clear D. Between the trimmed V and J ends, which lost 4 bases and 4 bases, there was a span of 9 bases. The germline CDR1 and CDR2 sequences are MNHEY and SVGAGI. There are 13 residues in the CDR3.

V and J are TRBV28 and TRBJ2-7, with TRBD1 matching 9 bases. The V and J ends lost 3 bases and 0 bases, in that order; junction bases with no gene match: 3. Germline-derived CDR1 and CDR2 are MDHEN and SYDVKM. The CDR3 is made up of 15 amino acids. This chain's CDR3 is CASSLTGGGSYEQYF. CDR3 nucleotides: TGTGCCAGCAGTTTGACAGGGGGTGGCTCCTACGAGCAGTACTTC.

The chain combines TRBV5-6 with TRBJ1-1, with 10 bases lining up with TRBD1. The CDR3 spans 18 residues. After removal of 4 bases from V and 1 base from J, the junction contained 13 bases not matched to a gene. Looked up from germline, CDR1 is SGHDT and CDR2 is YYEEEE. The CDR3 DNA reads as TGTGCCAGCAGCGGTCTGGGACAGGGGCCGGGGGGGAACACTGAAGCTTTCTTT. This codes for CASSGLGQGPGGNTEAFF.

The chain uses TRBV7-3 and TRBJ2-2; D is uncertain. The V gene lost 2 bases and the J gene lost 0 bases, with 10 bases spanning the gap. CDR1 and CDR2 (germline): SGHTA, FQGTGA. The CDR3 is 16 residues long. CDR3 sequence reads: CASSLPGTTNTGELFF. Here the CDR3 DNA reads TGTGCCAGCAGCTTACCAGGAACAACGAACACCGGGGAGCTGTTTTTT.

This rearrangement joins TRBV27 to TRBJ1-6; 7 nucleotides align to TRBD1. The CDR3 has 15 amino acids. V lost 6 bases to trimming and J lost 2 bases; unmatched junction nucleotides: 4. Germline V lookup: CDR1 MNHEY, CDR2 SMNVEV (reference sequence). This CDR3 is CASSSGGPYNSPLHF. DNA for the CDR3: TGTGCCAGCAGCTCAGGGGGGCCCTATAATTCACCCCTCCACTTT.

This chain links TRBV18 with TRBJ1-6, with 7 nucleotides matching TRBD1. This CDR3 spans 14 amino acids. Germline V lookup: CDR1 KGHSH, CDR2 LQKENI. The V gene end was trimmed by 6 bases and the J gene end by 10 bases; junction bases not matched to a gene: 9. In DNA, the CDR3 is TGTGCCAGCTCGCAGACCGACAGGGACTCACCCCTCCACTTT. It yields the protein CASSQTDRDSPLHF.

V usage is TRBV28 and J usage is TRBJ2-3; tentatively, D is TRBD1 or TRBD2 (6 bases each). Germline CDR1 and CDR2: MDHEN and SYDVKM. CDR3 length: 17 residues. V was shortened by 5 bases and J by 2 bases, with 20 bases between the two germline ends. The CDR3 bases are TGTGCCAGCAGTCCCCAAGAGCCGGGGGCGCACACAGATACGCAGTATTTT. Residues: CASSPQEPGAHTDTQYF. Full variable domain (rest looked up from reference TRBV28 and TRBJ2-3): DVKVTQSSRYLVKRTGEKVFLECVQDMDHENMFWYRQDPGLGLRLIYFSYDVKMKEKGDIPEGYSVSREKKERFSLILESASTNQTSMYLCASSPQEPGAHTDTQYFGPGTRLTVL.

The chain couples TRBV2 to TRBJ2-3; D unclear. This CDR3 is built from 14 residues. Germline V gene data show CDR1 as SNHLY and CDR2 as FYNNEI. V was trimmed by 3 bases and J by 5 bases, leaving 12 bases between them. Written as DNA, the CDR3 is TGTGCCAGCAGTGACACCTACGGCCTAGATACGCAGTATTTT. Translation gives CASSDTYGLDTQYF.

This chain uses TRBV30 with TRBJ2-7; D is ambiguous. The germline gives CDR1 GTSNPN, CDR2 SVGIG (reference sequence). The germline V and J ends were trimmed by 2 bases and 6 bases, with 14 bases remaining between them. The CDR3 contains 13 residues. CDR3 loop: CAWSRGDLSEQYV. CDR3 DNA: TGTGCCTGGAGTAGAGGAGACCTAAGCGAGCAGTACGTC.

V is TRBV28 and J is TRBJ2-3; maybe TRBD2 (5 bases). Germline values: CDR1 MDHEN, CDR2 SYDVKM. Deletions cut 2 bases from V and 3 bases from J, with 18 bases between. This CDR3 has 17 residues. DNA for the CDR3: TGTGCCAGCAGTTTAACCCTCAGCATTCGGGGTACAGATACGCAGTATTTT. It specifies CASSLTLSIRGTDTQYF.

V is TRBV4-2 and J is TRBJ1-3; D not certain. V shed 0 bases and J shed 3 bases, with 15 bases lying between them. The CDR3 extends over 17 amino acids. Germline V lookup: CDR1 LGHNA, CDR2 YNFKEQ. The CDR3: CASSQESGLAGGNTIYF. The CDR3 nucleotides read TGTGCCAGCAGCCAAGAATCTGGGTTGGCTGGTGGAAACACCATATATTTT.

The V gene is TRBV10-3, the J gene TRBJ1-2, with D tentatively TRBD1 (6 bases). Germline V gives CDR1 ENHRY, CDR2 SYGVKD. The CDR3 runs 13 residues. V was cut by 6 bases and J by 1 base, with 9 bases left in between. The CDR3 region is CAIRDRLNYGYTF. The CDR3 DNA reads TGTGCCATCAGAGACAGGCTTAACTATGGCTACACCTTC.

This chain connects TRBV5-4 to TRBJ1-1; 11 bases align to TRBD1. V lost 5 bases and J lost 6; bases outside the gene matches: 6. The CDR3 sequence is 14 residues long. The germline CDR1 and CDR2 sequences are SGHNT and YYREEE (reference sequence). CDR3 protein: CASSRGQGAAEAFF. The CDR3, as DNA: TGTGCCAGCAGTCGTGGACAGGGGGCTGCTGAAGCTTTCTTT.